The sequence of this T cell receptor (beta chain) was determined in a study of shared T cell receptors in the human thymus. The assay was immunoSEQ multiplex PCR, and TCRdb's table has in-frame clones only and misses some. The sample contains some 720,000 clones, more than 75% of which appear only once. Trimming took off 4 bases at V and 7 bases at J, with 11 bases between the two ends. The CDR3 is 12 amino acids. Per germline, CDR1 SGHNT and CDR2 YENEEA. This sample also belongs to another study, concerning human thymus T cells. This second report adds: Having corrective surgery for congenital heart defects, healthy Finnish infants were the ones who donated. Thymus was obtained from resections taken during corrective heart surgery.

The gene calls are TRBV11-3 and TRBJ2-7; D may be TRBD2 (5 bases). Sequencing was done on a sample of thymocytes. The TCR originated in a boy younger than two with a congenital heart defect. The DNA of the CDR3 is TGTGCCAGCAGCTACAACGGGGAGGAGCAGTACTTC. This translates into CASSYNGEEQYF.